Listed below are T cell receptor beta chains from one sample, sequenced in a study of CD8+ T cells in alopecia areata. Produced via immunoSEQ multiplex PCR; TCRdb's table is partial and in-frame only. The sample carries about 190,000 clones, around 56% recorded once. The sequences come from CD4+ T cells sorted from blood, collected at week 4, from a patient treated with tofacitinib. The origin of the receptors is a human donor with alopecia areata. Both conserved end residues are part of each CDR3.

TRBJ1-5	TRBV6-6	CASSYSPLGDQPQHF
TRBJ1-2	TRBV5-6	CASSLNRPSGYTF
TRBJ2-7	TRBV29-1	CSAYTNAYEQYF
TRBJ1-1	TRBV30	CAWTLGRNTEAFF
TRBJ2-7	TRBV28	CASSPRGEQYF
TRBJ1-4	TRBV5-1	CASSLARTGDNEKLFF
TRBJ2-7	TRBV6-5	CASSPRPRGYEQYF
TRBJ2-5	TRBV5-1	CASSIGTAGETQYF
TRBJ1-2	TRBV6-5	CASRVVSGSHLGYTF
TRBJ2-1	TRBV7-7	CASSPTQNNEQFF
TRBJ1-1	TRBV7-9	CASSFDSLITEAFF
TRBJ1-1	TRBV9	CASSPSHSLLGAFF
TRBJ2-5	TRBV11-3	CASSLGQVEETQYF